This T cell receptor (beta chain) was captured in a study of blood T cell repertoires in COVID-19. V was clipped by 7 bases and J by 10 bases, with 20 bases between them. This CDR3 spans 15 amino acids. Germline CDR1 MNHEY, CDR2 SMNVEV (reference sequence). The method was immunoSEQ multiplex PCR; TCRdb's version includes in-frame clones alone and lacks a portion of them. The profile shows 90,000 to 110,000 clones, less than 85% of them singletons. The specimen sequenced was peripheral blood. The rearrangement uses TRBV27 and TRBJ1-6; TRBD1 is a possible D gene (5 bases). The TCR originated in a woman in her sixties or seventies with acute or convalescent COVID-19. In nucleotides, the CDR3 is TGTGCCAGCAAGACCGGGGGGACCATCAGGTCACCCCTCCACTTT. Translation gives CASKTGGTIRSPLHF.